These T cell receptor beta chains were read from a single sample in a study of Ad26.COV2.S vaccination and SARS-CoV-2 variants. Repertoires were generated with immunoSEQ multiplex PCR, while TCRdb's copy carries only in-frame clones and drops some. The table has about 350,000 clones, about 85% seen once. Material: peripheral blood, obtained in a trial of Ad26.COV2.S vaccine versus placebo. These receptors were obtained from a person between 18 and 59 years old who received the Ad26.COV2.S COVID-19 vaccine or a placebo. Each CDR3 is given with its conserved first and last residue. Fields, in order: V gene, J gene, clone size, D gene, CDR3 protein, CDR3 DNA. The D gene is left open where the match is weak. Only some rows state a clone size, as once, few, many or a class for expanded clones.

TRBV5-1	TRBJ1-5	NA	NA	CASREGPYSNQPQHF	TGCGCCAGCAGGGAAGGACCCTATAGCAATCAGCCCCAGCATTTT
TRBV5-5	TRBJ2-4	many	TRBD1	CASSFSGTGQKNIQYF	TGTGCCAGCAGCTTCTCCGGGACAGGGCAGAAAAACATTCAGTACTTC
TRBV4-1	TRBJ1-3	NA	TRBD1	CASSRDPGQGSYSGNTIYF	TGCGCCAGCAGCCGAGACCCGGGACAGGGTTCCTACTCTGGAAACACCATATATTTT
TRBV10-2	TRBJ1-5	NA	TRBD1	CASSPRDRGHNQPQHF	TGCGCCAGCAGCCCGAGGGACAGGGGACATAATCAGCCCCAGCATTTT
TRBV15	TRBJ2-7	once	NA	CATSRGYTDQYF	TGTGCCACCAGCAGAGGATACACCGATCAGTACTTC
TRBV19	TRBJ2-5	NA	NA	CASSSGPQETQYF	TGTGCCAGTAGTTCGGGACCACAAGAGACCCAGTACTTC
TRBV6-1	TRBJ2-7	NA	NA	CASSEGPTSYEQYF	TGTGCCAGCAGTGAAGGGCCGACCTCCTACGAGCAGTACTTC
TRBV10-1	TRBJ2-3	NA	TRBD2	CASTAGGSLDTQYF	TGCGCCAGCACCGCCGGCGGGAGCTTAGATACGCAGTATTTT
TRBV7-2	TRBJ2-5	NA	NA	CASSFLVTKETQYF	TGTGCCAGCAGCTTTCTGGTCACCAAAGAGACCCAGTACTTC
TRBV7-8	TRBJ2-2	NA	TRBD2	CASSSTVPGLAGGGGELFF	TGTGCCAGCAGCTCAACCGTCCCGGGACTAGCGGGGGGCGGCGGGGAGCTGTTTTTT
TRBV11-2	TRBJ2-1	NA	TRBD2	CASSLVLAGNNEQFF	TGTGCCAGCAGCTTAGTCCTAGCGGGGAACAATGAGCAGTTCTTC
TRBV10-2	TRBJ1-1	NA	NA	CASARAGGAFF	TGCGCCAGCGCCCGGGCTGGTGGGGCTTTCTTT
TRBV3-1/TRBV3-2	TRBJ1-1	NA	TRBD1	CASSRTGLRSEAFF	TGTGCCAGCAGCCGGACAGGGTTGCGATCTGAAGCTTTCTTT
TRBV10-3	TRBJ1-3	NA	NA	CAISDPGGTGGNTIYF	TGTGCCATCAGTGATCCGGGGGGGACGGGAGGAAACACCATATATTTT
TRBV10-3	TRBJ1-4	NA	TRBD1	CAIKAGQGAVNEKLFF	TGTGCCATCAAAGCGGGACAGGGGGCGGTAAATGAAAAACTGTTTTTT
TRBV10-1	TRBJ2-3	NA	TRBD1	CASSDPDRFDTQYF	TGCGCCAGCAGTGACCCGGACAGGTTCGATACGCAGTATTTT
TRBV5-1	TRBJ2-5	NA	TRBD1	CASSLGQGAQETQYF	TGCGCCAGCAGCTTGGGACAGGGAGCCCAAGAGACCCAGTACTTC
TRBV28	TRBJ2-7	NA	NA	CASSLQGRAYEQYF	TGTGCCAGCAGTTTACAAGGAAGGGCGTACGAGCAGTACTTC
TRBV7-2	TRBJ1-3	NA	NA	CASSWALRAPGNTIYF	TGTGCCAGCAGCTGGGCGCTGAGAGCCCCTGGAAACACCATATATTTT
TRBV14	TRBJ2-7	NA	TRBD1	CASSLGTGINEQYF	TGTGCCAGCAGCCTTGGGACAGGGATCAACGAGCAGTACTTC
TRBV12-3/TRBV12-4	TRBJ2-7	NA	TRBD2	CASSRTSGYEQYF	TGTGCCAGCAGTCGGACTAGCGGCTACGAGCAGTACTTC
TRBV7-8	TRBJ2-1	once	TRBD2	CASSLDTAGGSNEQFF	TGTGCCAGCAGCTTAGATACCGCGGGAGGCTCCAATGAGCAGTTCTTC
TRBV19	TRBJ2-1	NA	TRBD2	CASSGRAYNEQFF	TGTGCCAGCAGCGGGAGGGCTTACAATGAGCAGTTCTTC
TRBV2	TRBJ1-5	few	NA	CASSAGRSRGAQHF	TGTGCCAGCAGTGCCGGGAGGTCTCGAGGAGCCCAGCATTTT
TRBV12-3/TRBV12-4	TRBJ1-4	NA	NA	CASSLGGRKLFF	TGTGCCAGCAGCCTGGGGGGTAGAAAACTGTTTTTT
TRBV7-9	TRBJ2-1	NA	TRBD2	CASFPRLAGEGEQFF	TGTGCCAGCTTTCCCCGACTAGCGGGAGAGGGTGAGCAGTTCTTC
TRBV4-1	TRBJ2-5	NA	TRBD2	CASSQPAGGQETQYF	TGCGCCAGCAGCCAACCAGCGGGGGGCCAGGAGACCCAGTACTTC
TRBV18	TRBJ2-2	NA	TRBD2	CASSPRRSSGGAGELFF	TGTGCCAGCTCACCACGACGTTCTAGCGGGGGGGCCGGGGAGCTGTTTTTT
TRBV5-4	TRBJ1-2	NA	NA	CASSFSIGVQDGYTF	TGTGCCAGCAGCTTCTCTATAGGTGTCCAGGATGGCTACACCTTC
TRBV28	TRBJ1-2	NA	TRBD1	CASKPGTANYGYTF	TGTGCCAGCAAACCCGGGACAGCTAACTATGGCTACACCTTC
TRBV27	TRBJ1-1	NA	TRBD1	CASSLSRYRGTAEAFF	TGTGCCAGCAGTTTATCGAGGTACAGGGGTACCGCTGAAGCTTTCTTT
TRBV2	TRBJ1-1	NA	NA	CASREGRMNTEAFF	TGTGCCAGCAGAGAGGGTAGAATGAACACTGAAGCTTTCTTT
TRBV5-1	TRBJ2-2	NA	NA	CASSLVVGAIPNTGELFF	TGCGCCAGCAGCTTGGTAGTGGGGGCGATCCCAAACACCGGGGAGCTGTTTTTT
TRBV18	TRBJ2-7	NA	TRBD2	CASSPGLAGSYEQYF	TGTGCCAGCTCACCGGGACTAGCGGGCTCCTACGAGCAGTACTTC
TRBV2	TRBJ1-2	NA	TRBD1	CASSLQGGNYGYTF	TGTGCCAGCAGTTTGCAGGGGGGTAACTATGGCTACACCTTC